This T cell receptor (beta chain) was sequenced for a study of blood T cell repertoires in COVID-19. Each exposed participant met a COVID-19 case in the 2 weeks preceding study entry. Produced via immunoSEQ multiplex PCR; TCRdb's table is partial and in-frame only. The sample lists 200,000 to 300,000 clones; 75% to 90% were seen once. Germline V gives CDR1 LGHNA, CDR2 YSLEER. The CDR3 is made up of 16 amino acids. The V segment lost 0 bases and the J segment 10 bases; nucleotides outside the gene matches: 10. The source is a woman between 40 and 55 years old who had been exposed to COVID-19. The chain combines TRBV4-3 with TRBJ2-1, with TRBD2 identical over 9 bases. What was sequenced was PBMCs or T cells enriched from blood (not recorded which). The chain's CDR3 is CASSQEQAGGLGEQFF. The CDR3 nucleotides read TGCGCCAGCAGCCAAGAGCAAGCGGGAGGTCTTGGAGAGCAGTTCTTC.